The 16 T cell receptor beta chains below all came from one sample that was sequenced in a study of T cell clones after liver transplantation. Here immunoSEQ multiplex PCR was the method, and the copy in TCRdb shows in-frame clones only, minus some. The sample records under 150,000 clones, approximately 90% being singletons. Sequenced material: CD4+ T cells from blood, taken 12 months after liver transplant. These receptors were taken from a human patient who received a liver transplant. Some T cells may arise from the graft donor.

The chain recombines TRBV5-1 with TRBJ2-7; D perhaps matches TRBD2 (6 bases). Deletions cut 0 bases from V and 1 base from J, with 14 bases between. The germline gives CDR1 SGHRS, CDR2 YFSETQ. The CDR3 length is 16 residues. In nucleotides, the CDR3 is TGCGCCAGCAGCTTGGGTGGCGGAGGGCAGTCCTACGAGCAGTACTTC. Translating it yields CASSLGGGGQSYEQYF. The full variable domain, with the rest looked up from reference TRBV5-1 and TRBJ2-7, is KAGVTQTPRYLIKTRGQQVTLSCSPISGHRSVSWYQQTPGQGLQFLFEYFSETQRNKGNFPGRFSGRQFSNSRSEMNVSTLELGDSALYLCASSLGGGGQSYEQYFGPGTRLTVT.

The chain is built from TRBV18 and TRBJ2-5; D is possibly TRBD1 or TRBD2 (6 bases each). The germline V and J ends were trimmed by 0 bases and 2 bases, with 16 bases remaining between them. The CDR3 has 17 amino acids. In germline, CDR1 is KGHSH, CDR2 LQKENI. The CDR3 DNA reads as TGTGCCAGCTCACCACCTCGGGCTAGGGGGGAGCAAGAGACCCAGTACTTC. It specifies CASSPPRARGEQETQYF.

The chain recombines TRBV11-3 with TRBJ2-2; 9 bases agree with TRBD1. The germline CDR1 and CDR2 sequences are SGHNT and YENEEA. The J segment lost 1 base and the V segment lost 1 base, leaving 1 base of the junction unmatched. CDR3 length: 16 amino acids. The CDR3 nucleotides are TGTGCCAGCAGCTTAGTGGGACAGGGGAACACCGGGGAGCTGTTTTTT. Its protein product is CASSLVGQGNTGELFF.

This clone was detected a few times. The chain uses TRBV7-3 and TRBJ2-1; D remains unclear. V gave up 1 base and J gave up 7 bases, with 20 bases separating them. Looked up from germline, CDR1 is SGHTA and CDR2 is FQGTGA. The CDR3 runs to 17 residues. This chain's CDR3 is CASSLKPLALGDNEQFF. The CDR3 region has the DNA TGTGCCAGCAGCTTAAAGCCGCTTGCCCTGGGTGATAATGAGCAGTTCTTC.

This chain uses TRBV9 with TRBJ1-2, with D tentatively TRBD1 (5 bases). With 4 bases removed from V and 2 bases from J, the gap between germline ends came to 15 bases. Per germline, CDR1 SGDLS and CDR2 YYNGEE. This CDR3 is built from 15 residues. As DNA, the CDR3 is TGTGCCAGCAGCCCCACCGGGACGGGGAACTATGGCTACACCTTC. It is translated as CASSPTGTGNYGYTF.

The chain carries TRBV6-6 and TRBJ1-6; D is unresolved. The CDR3 has 11 amino acids. Germline values: CDR1 MNHNY, CDR2 SVGAGI (reference sequence). V lost 7 bases and J lost 4, with 2 bases in between. CDR3: CASNYNSPLHF. The CDR3 DNA is TGTGCCAGCAATTATAATTCACCCCTCCACTTT.

This chain links TRBV5-1 with TRBJ2-5, with 7 bases lining up with TRBD1. CDR3 size: 14 residues. The germline gives CDR1 SGHRS, CDR2 YFSETQ. Unmatched junction bases numbered 4, after V lost 0 bases and J lost 5 bases. The CDR3 protein is CASSLVDRRETQYF. CDR3 nucleotide sequence: TGCGCCAGCAGCTTGGTGGACAGGCGGGAGACCCAGTACTTC.

The gene calls are TRBV5-1 and TRBJ2-3; TRBD1 might be the D (5 bases). The CDR3 runs to 14 residues. The V and J ends lost 4 bases and 2 bases respectively, with 11 bases between them. The germline V gene encodes CDR1 SGHRS and CDR2 YFSETQ. CDR3 coding DNA: TGCGCCAGCAGCCGGACACAAGACACAGATACGCAGTATTTT. It yields the protein CASSRTQDTDTQYF.

Remarks on this clone: Other DNA sequences within the sample encode an identical CDR3. The chain combines TRBV5-1 with TRBJ1-1; maybe TRBD1 (5 bases). Trimming took off 2 bases at V and 1 base at J, with 6 bases between the two ends. The CDR3 runs to 13 residues. From germline, CDR1 is SGHRS and CDR2 YFSETQ. The CDR3 loop reads CASSLQENTEAFF. The CDR3 nucleotides are TGCGCCAGCAGCTTACAGGAGAACACTGAAGCTTTCTTT.

This chain links TRBV18 with TRBJ1-4; D possibly corresponds to TRBD1 (5 bases). V was pared by 8 bases and J by 0 bases, with 10 bases between. CDR3 length: 14 residues. Germline lookup yields CDR1 KGHSH and CDR2 LQKENI. CDR3: CASRDLATNEKLFF. CDR3 nucleotide sequence: TGTGCCAGCCGGGACCTTGCAACTAATGAAAAACTGTTTTTT.

This clone was seen only a few times. The gene calls are TRBV6-1 and TRBJ1-5; D is unresolved. Germline V gene lookup returns CDR1 MNHNS and CDR2 SASEGT. The CDR3 is made up of 15 amino acids. Trimming left V 4 bases short and J 5 bases short, with 15 bases between. The CDR3 DNA reads as TGTGCCAGCAGTGTTGGCTTGACACTGTATCAGCCCCAGCATTTT. Translated, it gives CASSVGLTLYQPQHF.

This rearrangement joins TRBV5-1 to TRBJ2-1; 11 nucleotides align to TRBD2. The germline V gene has CDR1 SGHRS and CDR2 YFSETQ. This CDR3 has 15 amino acids. The ends lost 3 bases at V and 7 bases at J; junction bases unmatched: 6. CDR3 in DNA: TGCGCCAGCAGCTCCGTAGCGGGAGGGGCAAATGAGCAGTTCTTC. Its protein product is CASSSVAGGANEQFF.

V and J are TRBV7-2 and TRBJ1-2; no definite D call. The CDR3 has 12 amino acids. V was shortened by 6 bases and J by 2 bases, with 7 bases between the two germline ends. CDR1 is SGHTA, CDR2 FQGNSA, per germline. CDR3 DNA sequence: TGTGCCAGCAGTACACTGAACTATGGCTACACCTTC. The encoded protein is CASSTLNYGYTF.

The V and J genes are TRBV27 and TRBJ2-6, with TRBD2 matching 14 bases. The trim removed 3 bases at V and 0 bases at J, leaving 10 bases unmatched. This CDR3 spans 21 amino acids. Germline V gives CDR1 MNHEY, CDR2 SMNVEV (reference sequence). The CDR3 nucleotides read TGTGCCAGCAGTTTTCGGGCCCGACTAGCGGGAGGGCCCTCTGGGGCCAACGTCCTGACTTTC. Its translation: CASSFRARLAGGPSGANVLTF.

This clone has more than one count but fewer than ten. V usage is TRBV5-5 and J usage is TRBJ1-5, with D possibly TRBD1 on 5 matching bases. Germline V gene data show CDR1 as SGHKS and CDR2 as YYEKEE (reference sequence). The V end was cut by 0 bases, the J end by 4 bases, with 11 bases between. The CDR3 has 15 amino acids. The CDR3 sequence is CASSLDTGDNQPQHF. In DNA, the CDR3 is TGTGCCAGCAGCTTGGATACGGGGGATAATCAGCCCCAGCATTTT.

The chain is built from TRBV6-5 and TRBJ2-7; D unclear. This CDR3 has 13 residues. Per the germline V gene, CDR1 is MNHEY and CDR2 is SVGAGI. V was cut by 6 bases and J by 6 bases, with 15 bases left in between. Here the CDR3 reads CASRPAPTGEQYF. CDR3 DNA sequence: TGTGCCAGCAGGCCCGCCCCGACGGGCGAGCAGTACTTC.